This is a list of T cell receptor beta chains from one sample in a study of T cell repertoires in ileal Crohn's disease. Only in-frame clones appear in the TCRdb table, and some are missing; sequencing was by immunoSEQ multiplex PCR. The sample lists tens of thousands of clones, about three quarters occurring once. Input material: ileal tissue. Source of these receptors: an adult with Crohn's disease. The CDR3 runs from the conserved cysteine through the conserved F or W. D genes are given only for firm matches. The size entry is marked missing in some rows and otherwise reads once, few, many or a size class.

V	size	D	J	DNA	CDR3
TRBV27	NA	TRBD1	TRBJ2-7	TGTGCCAGCAGTTACCGCCGAGGGACAGGGACCTACGAGCAGTACTTC	CASSYRRGTGTYEQYF
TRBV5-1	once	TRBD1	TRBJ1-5	TGCGCCAGCAGCTTACAGGGGCTTAGCAATCAGCCCCAGCATTTT	CASSLQGLSNQPQHF
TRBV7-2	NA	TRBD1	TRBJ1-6	TGTGCCAGCAGCATCGGGACAGCTTATAATTCACCCCTCCACTTT	CASSIGTAYNSPLHF
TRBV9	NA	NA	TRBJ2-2	TGTGCCAGCAGCGTAATGACAGCTCTTCGTACCGGGGAGCTGTTTTTT	CASSVMTALRTGELFF
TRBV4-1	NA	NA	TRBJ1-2	TGCGCCAGCAGCCAAGATGTCGGCAGGGAGGGTGGCTACACCTTC	CASSQDVGREGGYTF
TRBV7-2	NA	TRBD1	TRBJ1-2	TGTGCCAGCAGCTTCGAGACAGGGGACTATGGCTACACCTTC	CASSFETGDYGYTF
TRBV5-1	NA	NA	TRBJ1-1	TGCGCCAGCAGCCCCCGGGAGGGGGGGAACACTGAAGCTTTCTTT	CASSPREGGNTEAFF
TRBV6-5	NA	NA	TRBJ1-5	TGTGCCAGCAGACCTAGCCCAGGAGTCAATCAGCCCCAGCATTTT	CASRPSPGVNQPQHF
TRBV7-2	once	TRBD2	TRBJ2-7	TGTGCCAGCAGCTTAGTGGGACTAGCGGTCCACGAGCAGTACTTC	CASSLVGLAVHEQYF
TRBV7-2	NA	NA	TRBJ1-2	TGTGCCAGCAGCCCCCGAACGAAGGCGGACTATGGCTACACCTTC	CASSPRTKADYGYTF
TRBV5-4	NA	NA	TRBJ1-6	TGTGCCAGCAGTCCGACCGGGTTAAGCTCCTATAATTCACCCCTCCACTTT	CASSPTGLSSYNSPLHF
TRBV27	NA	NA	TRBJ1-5	TGTGCCAGCAGTACCGGGAGTGAAGGGCCCCAGCATTTT	CASSTGSEGPQHF
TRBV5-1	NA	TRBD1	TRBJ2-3	TGCGCCAGCAGCTCAGGGGGCAGCACAGATACGCAGTATTTT	CASSSGGSTDTQYF
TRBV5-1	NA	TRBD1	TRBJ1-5	TGCGCCAGCAGCCCGACAGGGGAGATTAATCAGCCCCAGCATTTT	CASSPTGEINQPQHF
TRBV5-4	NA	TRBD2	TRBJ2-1	TGTGCCAGCAGCTTGGGGGGCACTAGCGGGGGTTACAATGAGCAGTTCTTC	CASSLGGTSGGYNEQFF
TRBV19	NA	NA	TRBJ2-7	TGTGCCAGTAGGTGGGCAGGTGCTTCTGGCGAGCAGTACTTC	CASRWAGASGEQYF
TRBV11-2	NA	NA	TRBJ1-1	TGTGCCAGCAGCTTGATCCGGGTAGCTTTCTTT	CASSLIRVAFF
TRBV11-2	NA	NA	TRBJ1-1	TGTGCCAGCAGCTTAGACACGGCAGGGTGGGACACTGAAGCTTTCTTT	CASSLDTAGWDTEAFF
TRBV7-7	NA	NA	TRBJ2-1	TGTGCTAGCAGCTTAGCACGAGCAGGGGAGCAGTTCTTC	CASSLARAGEQFF
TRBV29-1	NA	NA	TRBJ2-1	TGCAGCGTTGATTCTATGGCGGGCATGGAGCAGTTCTTC	CSVDSMAGMEQFF
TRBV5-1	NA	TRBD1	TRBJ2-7	TGCGCCAGCAGCTTGTCACCTGGACAGGGTAGTTACGAGCAGTACTTC	CASSLSPGQGSYEQYF
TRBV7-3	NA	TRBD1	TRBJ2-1	TGTGCCAGCAGCTTTTCAGGGGGCAAGGACAATGAGCAGTTCTTC	CASSFSGGKDNEQFF
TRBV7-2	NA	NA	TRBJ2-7	TGTGCCAGCAGCCCCGGGACTTACTACGAGCAGTACTTC	CASSPGTYYEQYF
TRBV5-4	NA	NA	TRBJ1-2	TGTGCCAGCAGCTTGGTGGGCAGAGTCTATGGCTACACCTTC	CASSLVGRVYGYTF
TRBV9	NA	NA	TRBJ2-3	TGTGCCAGCAGCCCCGTCGGTTTCACAGATACGCAGTATTTT	CASSPVGFTDTQYF
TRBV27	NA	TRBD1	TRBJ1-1	TGTGCCAGCAGCCAGGACAGGATTTCCCCTGAAGCTTTCTTT	CASSQDRISPEAFF
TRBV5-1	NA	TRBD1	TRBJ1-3	TGCGCCAGCAGCCCCGACAGGGGCCTTGGAAACACCATATATTTT	CASSPDRGLGNTIYF
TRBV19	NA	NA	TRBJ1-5	TGTGCCAGTAGTATAGCGGTTTACCAGCCCCAGCATTTT	CASSIAVYQPQHF
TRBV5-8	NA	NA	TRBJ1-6	TGTGCCAGCAGCAGACAAGCCACGTATAATTCACCCCTCCACTTT	CASSRQATYNSPLHF
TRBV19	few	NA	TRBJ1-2	TGTGCCAGTAGTATTTTATCGGGAATCGGTGGCTACACCTTC	CASSILSGIGGYTF
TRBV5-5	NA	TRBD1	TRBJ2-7	TGTGCCAGCAGCAGATTTCTGGGGACAGCTTCCTACGAGCAGTACTTC	CASSRFLGTASYEQYF
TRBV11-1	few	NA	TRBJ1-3	TGTGCCAGCAGCAACAGTAACTCTGGAAACACCATATATTTT	CASSNSNSGNTIYF